A selection of T cell receptor beta chains follows, all from one sample in a study of blood T cells in healthy people across ages. TCRdb analysed the 5' RACE reads with MiXCR anew, one entry per CDR3 protein. This table holds some 1,800,000 distinct CDR3 sequences, approximately 40% found once. Sequences were obtained from blood. The receptor source for this set is a human donor in good health. Each CDR3 is given with its conserved first and last residue.

j_gene: TRBJ2-1; v_gene: TRBV12-3/TRBV12-4; len: 16; CDR3aa: CASSFGAGESYNEQFF
j_gene: TRBJ1-1; v_gene: TRBV7-2; len: 12; CDR3aa: CASRMDGRRAFF
j_gene: TRBJ2-7; v_gene: TRBV6-1; len: 13; CDR3aa: CATTLVLFYEQYF
j_gene: TRBJ2-7; v_gene: TRBV7-2; len: 14; CDR3aa: CASSLVDGSYEQYF
j_gene: TRBJ1-1; v_gene: TRBV13; len: 12; CDR3aa: CASSTQGIEAFF
j_gene: TRBJ1-6; v_gene: TRBV4-1; len: 16; CDR3aa: CASSQVPPGQYSPLHF
j_gene: TRBJ1-1; v_gene: TRBV7-9; len: 12; CDR3aa: CASSQWNREAFF
j_gene: TRBJ2-3; v_gene: TRBV18; len: 14; CDR3aa: CASSHRDTGGTQYF
j_gene: TRBJ2-1; v_gene: TRBV5-1; len: 15; CDR3aa: CASLEWTGLGVRQFF
j_gene: TRBJ1-2; v_gene: TRBV5-1; len: 16; CDR3aa: CASTRQGDGLDYGYTF
j_gene: TRBJ2-1; v_gene: TRBV9; len: 17; CDR3aa: CASSPAPLGIKDNEQFF
j_gene: TRBJ2-5; v_gene: TRBV7-2; len: 15; CDR3aa: CASSLGGLWGETQYF
j_gene: TRBJ1-1; v_gene: TRBV5-1; len: 14; CDR3aa: CASSLARGRAEAFF
j_gene: NA; v_gene: TRBV7-2; len: 14; CDR3aa: CASSLSGASREQYF
j_gene: TRBJ1-6; v_gene: TRBV12-3/TRBV12-4; len: 17; CDR3aa: CASSLASTQGWNSPLHF
j_gene: TRBJ2-1; v_gene: TRBV20-1; len: 15; CDR3aa: CSAPPQTSSYNEQFF
j_gene: TRBJ1-2; v_gene: TRBV25-1; len: 14; CDR3aa: CASSEPAGTGDYTF
j_gene: TRBJ1-2; v_gene: TRBV27; len: 14; CDR3aa: CASSPTVGGGGYTF
j_gene: TRBJ2-1; v_gene: TRBV7-8; len: 15; CDR3aa: CASSGTSGSSNGQFF
j_gene: TRBJ1-1; v_gene: TRBV2; len: 13; CDR3aa: CASRGVPGTEAFF
j_gene: TRBJ2-1; v_gene: TRBV6-1; len: 13; CDR3aa: CASSAQGRHEQFF
j_gene: TRBJ2-7; v_gene: TRBV9; len: 15; CDR3aa: CASSERGDLTYEQYF
j_gene: TRBJ2-4; v_gene: TRBV7-2; len: 16; CDR3aa: CASSPPGTIAKNIQYF